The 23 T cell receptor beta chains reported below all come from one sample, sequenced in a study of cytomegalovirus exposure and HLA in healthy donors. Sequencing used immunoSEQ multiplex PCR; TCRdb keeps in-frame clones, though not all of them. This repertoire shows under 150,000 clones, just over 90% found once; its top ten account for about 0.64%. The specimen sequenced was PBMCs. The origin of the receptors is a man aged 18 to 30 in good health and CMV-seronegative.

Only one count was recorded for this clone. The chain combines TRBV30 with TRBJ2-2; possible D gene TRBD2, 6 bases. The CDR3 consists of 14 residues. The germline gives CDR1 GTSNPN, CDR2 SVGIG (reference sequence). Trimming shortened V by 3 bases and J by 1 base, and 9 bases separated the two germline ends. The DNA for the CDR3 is TGTGCCTGGAGGTGGGGAGGGAACACCGGGGAGCTGTTTTTT. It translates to CAWRWGGNTGELFF.

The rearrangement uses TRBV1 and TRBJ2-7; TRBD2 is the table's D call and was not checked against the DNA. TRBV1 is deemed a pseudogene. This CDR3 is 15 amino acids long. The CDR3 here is CTSSQDQNGSGSLYV. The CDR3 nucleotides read TGCACCAGCAGCCAAGATCAAAATGGTAGCGGGAGTCTGTACGTC.

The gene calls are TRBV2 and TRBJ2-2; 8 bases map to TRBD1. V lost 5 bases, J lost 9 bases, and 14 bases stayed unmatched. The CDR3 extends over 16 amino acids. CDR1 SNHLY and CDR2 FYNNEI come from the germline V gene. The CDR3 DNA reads TGTGCCAGCAGTTGGGTTCAGGACAGGGATTGGAGGGAGCTGTTTTTT. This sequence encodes CASSWVQDRDWRELFF.

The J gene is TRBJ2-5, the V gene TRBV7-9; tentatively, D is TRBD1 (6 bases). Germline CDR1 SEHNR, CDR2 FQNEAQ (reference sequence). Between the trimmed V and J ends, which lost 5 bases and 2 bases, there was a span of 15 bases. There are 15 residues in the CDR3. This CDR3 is CASSPSYDRQETQYF. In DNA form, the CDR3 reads TGTGCCAGCAGCCCATCCTACGACAGGCAAGAGACCCAGTACTTC.

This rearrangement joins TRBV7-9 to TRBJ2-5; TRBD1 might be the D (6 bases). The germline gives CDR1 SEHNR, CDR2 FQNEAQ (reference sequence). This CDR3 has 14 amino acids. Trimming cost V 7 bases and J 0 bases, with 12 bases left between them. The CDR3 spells CASTLTGYQETQYF. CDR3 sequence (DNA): TGTGCCAGCACCCTGACAGGTTACCAAGAGACCCAGTACTTC.

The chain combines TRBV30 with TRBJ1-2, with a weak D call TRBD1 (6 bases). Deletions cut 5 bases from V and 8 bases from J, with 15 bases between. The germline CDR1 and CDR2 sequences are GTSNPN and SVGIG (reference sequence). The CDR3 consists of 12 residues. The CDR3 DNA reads TGTGCCTGGGAAAAAATCAGGGGCGGCTACACCTTC. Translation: CAWEKIRGGYTF.

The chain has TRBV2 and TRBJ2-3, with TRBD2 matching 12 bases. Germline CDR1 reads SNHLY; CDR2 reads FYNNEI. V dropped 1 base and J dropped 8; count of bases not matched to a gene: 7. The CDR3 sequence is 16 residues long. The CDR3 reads CASSEGGLAGWSTQYF. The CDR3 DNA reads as TGTGCCAGCAGTGAAGGCGGACTAGCGGGATGGAGTACGCAGTATTTT.

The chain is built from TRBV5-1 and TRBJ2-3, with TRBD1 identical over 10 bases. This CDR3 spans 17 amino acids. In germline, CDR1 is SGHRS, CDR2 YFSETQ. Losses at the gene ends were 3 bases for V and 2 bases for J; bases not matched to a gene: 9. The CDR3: CASSSPGQGPLTDTQYF. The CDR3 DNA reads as TGCGCCAGCAGCTCCCCGGGACAGGGGCCCCTCACAGATACGCAGTATTTT.

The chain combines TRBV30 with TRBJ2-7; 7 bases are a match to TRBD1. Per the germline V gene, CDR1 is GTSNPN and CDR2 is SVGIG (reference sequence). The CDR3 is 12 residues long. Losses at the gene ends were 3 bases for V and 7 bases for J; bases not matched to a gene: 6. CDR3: CAWSQQGSEQYF. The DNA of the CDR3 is TGTGCCTGGAGCCAACAGGGGAGTGAGCAGTACTTC.

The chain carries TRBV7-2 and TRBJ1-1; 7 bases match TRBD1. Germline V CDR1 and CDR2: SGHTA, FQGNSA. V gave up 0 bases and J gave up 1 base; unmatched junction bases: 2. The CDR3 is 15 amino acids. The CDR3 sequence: CASSLAGTANTEAFF. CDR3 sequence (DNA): TGTGCCAGCAGCTTAGCAGGGACAGCGAACACTGAAGCTTTCTTT.

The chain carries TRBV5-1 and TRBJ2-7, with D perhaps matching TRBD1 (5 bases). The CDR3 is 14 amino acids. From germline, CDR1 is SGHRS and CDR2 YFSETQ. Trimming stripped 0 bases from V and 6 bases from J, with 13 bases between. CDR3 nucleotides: TGCGCCAGCAGCTTGGCTGGGGCCACAGGCGAGCAGTACGTC. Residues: CASSLAGATGEQYV.

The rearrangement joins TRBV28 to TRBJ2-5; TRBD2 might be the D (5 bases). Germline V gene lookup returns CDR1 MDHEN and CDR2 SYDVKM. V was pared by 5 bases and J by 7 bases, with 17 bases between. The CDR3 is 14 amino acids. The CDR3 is CASSPPGGGRTQYF. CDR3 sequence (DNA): TGTGCCAGCAGTCCCCCCGGCGGTGGGAGGACCCAGTACTTC.

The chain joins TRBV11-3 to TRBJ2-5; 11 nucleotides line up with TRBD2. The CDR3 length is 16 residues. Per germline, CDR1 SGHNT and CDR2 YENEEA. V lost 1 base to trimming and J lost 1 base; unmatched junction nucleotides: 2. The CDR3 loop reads CASSLGGLAGQETQYF. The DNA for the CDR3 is TGTGCCAGCAGCTTAGGAGGACTAGCGGGCCAAGAGACCCAGTACTTC.

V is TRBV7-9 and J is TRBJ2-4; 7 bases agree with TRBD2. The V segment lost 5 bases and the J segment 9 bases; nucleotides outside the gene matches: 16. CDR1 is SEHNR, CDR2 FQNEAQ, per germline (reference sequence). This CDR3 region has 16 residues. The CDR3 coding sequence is TGTGCCAGCAGCCCGACCCCTAGCGGCCTGCTACCCATTCAGTACTTC. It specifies CASSPTPSGLLPIQYF.

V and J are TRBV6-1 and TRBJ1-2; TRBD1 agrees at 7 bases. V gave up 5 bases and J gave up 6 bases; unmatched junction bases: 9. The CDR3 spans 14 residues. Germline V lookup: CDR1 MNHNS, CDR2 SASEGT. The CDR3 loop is CASSRPDRTNGYTF. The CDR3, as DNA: TGTGCCAGCAGTCGCCCGGACAGGACTAATGGCTACACCTTC.

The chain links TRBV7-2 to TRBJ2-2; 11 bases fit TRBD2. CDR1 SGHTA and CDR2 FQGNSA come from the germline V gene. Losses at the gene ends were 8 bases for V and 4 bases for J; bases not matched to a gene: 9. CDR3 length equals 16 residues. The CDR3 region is CASRGSGGASTGELFF. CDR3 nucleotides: TGTGCCAGCCGGGGTAGCGGGGGGGCTAGCACCGGGGAGCTGTTTTTT.

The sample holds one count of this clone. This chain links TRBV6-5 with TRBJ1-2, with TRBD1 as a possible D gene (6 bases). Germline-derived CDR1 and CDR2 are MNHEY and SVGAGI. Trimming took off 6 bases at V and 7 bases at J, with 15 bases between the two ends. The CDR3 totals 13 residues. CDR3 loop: CASRIPQGAGYTF. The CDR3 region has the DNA TGTGCCAGCAGAATTCCACAGGGTGCTGGCTACACCTTC.

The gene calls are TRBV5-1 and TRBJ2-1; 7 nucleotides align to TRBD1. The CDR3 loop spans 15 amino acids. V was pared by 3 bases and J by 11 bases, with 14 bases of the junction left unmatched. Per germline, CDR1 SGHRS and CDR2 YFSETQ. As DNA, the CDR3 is TGCGCCAGCAGCTCCACCCAACAAACAGGGGCCCAGCAGTTCTTC. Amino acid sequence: CASSSTQQTGAQQFF.

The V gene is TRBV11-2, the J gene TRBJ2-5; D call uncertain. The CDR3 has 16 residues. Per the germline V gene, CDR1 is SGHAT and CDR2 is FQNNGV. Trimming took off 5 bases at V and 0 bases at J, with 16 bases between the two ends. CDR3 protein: CASSPQSQAYQETQYF. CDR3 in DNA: TGTGCCAGCAGCCCTCAATCTCAGGCGTACCAAGAGACCCAGTACTTC.

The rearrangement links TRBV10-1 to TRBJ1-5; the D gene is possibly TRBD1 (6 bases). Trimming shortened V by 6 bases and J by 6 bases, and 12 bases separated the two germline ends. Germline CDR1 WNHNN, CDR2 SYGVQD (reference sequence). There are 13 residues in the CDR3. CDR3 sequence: CASSTGLGQPQHF. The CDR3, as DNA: TGCGCCAGCAGCACAGGGTTGGGTCAGCCCCAGCATTTT.

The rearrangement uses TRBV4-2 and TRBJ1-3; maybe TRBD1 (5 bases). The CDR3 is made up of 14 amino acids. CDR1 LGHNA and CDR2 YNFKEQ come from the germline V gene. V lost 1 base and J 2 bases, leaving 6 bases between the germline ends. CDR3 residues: CASSQARAGNTIYF. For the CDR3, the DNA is TGTGCCAGCAGCCAAGCCAGGGCTGGAAACACCATATATTTT.

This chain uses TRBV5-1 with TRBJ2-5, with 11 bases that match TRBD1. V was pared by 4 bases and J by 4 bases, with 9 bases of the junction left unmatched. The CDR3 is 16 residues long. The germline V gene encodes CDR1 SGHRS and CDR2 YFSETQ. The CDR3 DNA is TGCGCCAGCAGCGCGCCGGGACAGGGGGACGGAGAGACCCAGTACTTC. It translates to CASSAPGQGDGETQYF.

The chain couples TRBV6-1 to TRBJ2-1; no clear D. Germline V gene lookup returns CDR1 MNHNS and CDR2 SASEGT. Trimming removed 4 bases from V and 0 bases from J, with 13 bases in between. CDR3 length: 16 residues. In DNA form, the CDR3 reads TGTGCCAGCAGTGGATATCAAGAGGTCTCCTACAATGAGCAGTTCTTC. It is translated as CASSGYQEVSYNEQFF.